These 2 T cell receptor beta chains share one sample of origin, sequenced in a study of PD-1 blockade in classical Hodgkin lymphoma. Relapse after autologous stem cell transplantation occurred in every patient, and brentuximab vedotin exposure varied. Assay used: immunoSEQ multiplex PCR; TCRdb lists only in-frame clones, some missing. The data hold 55,000 to 60,000 clones, with around 93% observed a single time. The sequenced sample was peripheral blood mononuclear cells (PBMCs), obtained before the second cycle of nivolumab. Every receptor here comes from a human donor with classical Hodgkin lymphoma.

The sample holds one count of this clone. The chain is built from TRBV6-5 and TRBJ1-1; D is unclear. The ends were cut back, 6 bases at V and 1 base at J, with 9 bases in the middle. This CDR3 is built from 13 residues. Germline V gene data show CDR1 as MNHEY and CDR2 as SVGAGI. CDR3 amino acids: CASRGGPNTEAFF. CDR3 bases: TGTGCCAGCAGGGGAGGGCCGAACACTGAAGCTTTCTTT.

The genes are TRBV5-6 and TRBJ1-1, with D tentatively TRBD1 (6 bases). This CDR3 has 17 residues. Trimming took 4 bases from V and 4 from J, leaving 23 bases between them. Germline-derived CDR1 and CDR2 are SGHDT and YYEEEE. Here the CDR3 DNA reads TGTGCCAGCAGCGCCATAGACAGGTCGGGGGTGTTCACTGAAGCTTTCTTT. Its translation: CASSAIDRSGVFTEAFF.